This paragraph covers one T cell receptor (beta chain) sequence. This specimen comes from a study of blood T cell repertoires in COVID-19. Looking at the study overall: Collection of acute and convalescent COVID-19 samples took place in the United States, Italy and Spain. From T cells, B-cell-depleted T cells, or PBMCs came the material, which was cDNA or gDNA.

Original analysis: It was from reference gene primer amplification that nucleated cell counts were estimated. TCRdb's table, derived via immunoSEQ multiplex PCR, lists solely in-frame clones and lacks some. The DNA was the basis for D and trimming; V, J and clone size are from that table. Found here are fewer than 350,000 clones, approximately 88% of them singletons; the top ten hold 9.4%. Germline V gene lookup returns CDR1 MNHNY and CDR2 SVGAGI (reference sequence). V gave up 2 bases and J gave up 7 bases; unmatched junction bases: 9. There are 15 residues in the CDR3. The sample consisted of peripheral blood. The chain uses TRBV6-6 and TRBJ1-2; 8 bases are a match to TRBD1. The source is a man between 18 and 35 years old with active or convalescent COVID-19. CDR3 sequence reads: CASSYQGQGSSGYTF. DNA for the CDR3: TGTGCCAGCAGTTACCAAGGACAGGGCTCTTCTGGCTACACCTTC.